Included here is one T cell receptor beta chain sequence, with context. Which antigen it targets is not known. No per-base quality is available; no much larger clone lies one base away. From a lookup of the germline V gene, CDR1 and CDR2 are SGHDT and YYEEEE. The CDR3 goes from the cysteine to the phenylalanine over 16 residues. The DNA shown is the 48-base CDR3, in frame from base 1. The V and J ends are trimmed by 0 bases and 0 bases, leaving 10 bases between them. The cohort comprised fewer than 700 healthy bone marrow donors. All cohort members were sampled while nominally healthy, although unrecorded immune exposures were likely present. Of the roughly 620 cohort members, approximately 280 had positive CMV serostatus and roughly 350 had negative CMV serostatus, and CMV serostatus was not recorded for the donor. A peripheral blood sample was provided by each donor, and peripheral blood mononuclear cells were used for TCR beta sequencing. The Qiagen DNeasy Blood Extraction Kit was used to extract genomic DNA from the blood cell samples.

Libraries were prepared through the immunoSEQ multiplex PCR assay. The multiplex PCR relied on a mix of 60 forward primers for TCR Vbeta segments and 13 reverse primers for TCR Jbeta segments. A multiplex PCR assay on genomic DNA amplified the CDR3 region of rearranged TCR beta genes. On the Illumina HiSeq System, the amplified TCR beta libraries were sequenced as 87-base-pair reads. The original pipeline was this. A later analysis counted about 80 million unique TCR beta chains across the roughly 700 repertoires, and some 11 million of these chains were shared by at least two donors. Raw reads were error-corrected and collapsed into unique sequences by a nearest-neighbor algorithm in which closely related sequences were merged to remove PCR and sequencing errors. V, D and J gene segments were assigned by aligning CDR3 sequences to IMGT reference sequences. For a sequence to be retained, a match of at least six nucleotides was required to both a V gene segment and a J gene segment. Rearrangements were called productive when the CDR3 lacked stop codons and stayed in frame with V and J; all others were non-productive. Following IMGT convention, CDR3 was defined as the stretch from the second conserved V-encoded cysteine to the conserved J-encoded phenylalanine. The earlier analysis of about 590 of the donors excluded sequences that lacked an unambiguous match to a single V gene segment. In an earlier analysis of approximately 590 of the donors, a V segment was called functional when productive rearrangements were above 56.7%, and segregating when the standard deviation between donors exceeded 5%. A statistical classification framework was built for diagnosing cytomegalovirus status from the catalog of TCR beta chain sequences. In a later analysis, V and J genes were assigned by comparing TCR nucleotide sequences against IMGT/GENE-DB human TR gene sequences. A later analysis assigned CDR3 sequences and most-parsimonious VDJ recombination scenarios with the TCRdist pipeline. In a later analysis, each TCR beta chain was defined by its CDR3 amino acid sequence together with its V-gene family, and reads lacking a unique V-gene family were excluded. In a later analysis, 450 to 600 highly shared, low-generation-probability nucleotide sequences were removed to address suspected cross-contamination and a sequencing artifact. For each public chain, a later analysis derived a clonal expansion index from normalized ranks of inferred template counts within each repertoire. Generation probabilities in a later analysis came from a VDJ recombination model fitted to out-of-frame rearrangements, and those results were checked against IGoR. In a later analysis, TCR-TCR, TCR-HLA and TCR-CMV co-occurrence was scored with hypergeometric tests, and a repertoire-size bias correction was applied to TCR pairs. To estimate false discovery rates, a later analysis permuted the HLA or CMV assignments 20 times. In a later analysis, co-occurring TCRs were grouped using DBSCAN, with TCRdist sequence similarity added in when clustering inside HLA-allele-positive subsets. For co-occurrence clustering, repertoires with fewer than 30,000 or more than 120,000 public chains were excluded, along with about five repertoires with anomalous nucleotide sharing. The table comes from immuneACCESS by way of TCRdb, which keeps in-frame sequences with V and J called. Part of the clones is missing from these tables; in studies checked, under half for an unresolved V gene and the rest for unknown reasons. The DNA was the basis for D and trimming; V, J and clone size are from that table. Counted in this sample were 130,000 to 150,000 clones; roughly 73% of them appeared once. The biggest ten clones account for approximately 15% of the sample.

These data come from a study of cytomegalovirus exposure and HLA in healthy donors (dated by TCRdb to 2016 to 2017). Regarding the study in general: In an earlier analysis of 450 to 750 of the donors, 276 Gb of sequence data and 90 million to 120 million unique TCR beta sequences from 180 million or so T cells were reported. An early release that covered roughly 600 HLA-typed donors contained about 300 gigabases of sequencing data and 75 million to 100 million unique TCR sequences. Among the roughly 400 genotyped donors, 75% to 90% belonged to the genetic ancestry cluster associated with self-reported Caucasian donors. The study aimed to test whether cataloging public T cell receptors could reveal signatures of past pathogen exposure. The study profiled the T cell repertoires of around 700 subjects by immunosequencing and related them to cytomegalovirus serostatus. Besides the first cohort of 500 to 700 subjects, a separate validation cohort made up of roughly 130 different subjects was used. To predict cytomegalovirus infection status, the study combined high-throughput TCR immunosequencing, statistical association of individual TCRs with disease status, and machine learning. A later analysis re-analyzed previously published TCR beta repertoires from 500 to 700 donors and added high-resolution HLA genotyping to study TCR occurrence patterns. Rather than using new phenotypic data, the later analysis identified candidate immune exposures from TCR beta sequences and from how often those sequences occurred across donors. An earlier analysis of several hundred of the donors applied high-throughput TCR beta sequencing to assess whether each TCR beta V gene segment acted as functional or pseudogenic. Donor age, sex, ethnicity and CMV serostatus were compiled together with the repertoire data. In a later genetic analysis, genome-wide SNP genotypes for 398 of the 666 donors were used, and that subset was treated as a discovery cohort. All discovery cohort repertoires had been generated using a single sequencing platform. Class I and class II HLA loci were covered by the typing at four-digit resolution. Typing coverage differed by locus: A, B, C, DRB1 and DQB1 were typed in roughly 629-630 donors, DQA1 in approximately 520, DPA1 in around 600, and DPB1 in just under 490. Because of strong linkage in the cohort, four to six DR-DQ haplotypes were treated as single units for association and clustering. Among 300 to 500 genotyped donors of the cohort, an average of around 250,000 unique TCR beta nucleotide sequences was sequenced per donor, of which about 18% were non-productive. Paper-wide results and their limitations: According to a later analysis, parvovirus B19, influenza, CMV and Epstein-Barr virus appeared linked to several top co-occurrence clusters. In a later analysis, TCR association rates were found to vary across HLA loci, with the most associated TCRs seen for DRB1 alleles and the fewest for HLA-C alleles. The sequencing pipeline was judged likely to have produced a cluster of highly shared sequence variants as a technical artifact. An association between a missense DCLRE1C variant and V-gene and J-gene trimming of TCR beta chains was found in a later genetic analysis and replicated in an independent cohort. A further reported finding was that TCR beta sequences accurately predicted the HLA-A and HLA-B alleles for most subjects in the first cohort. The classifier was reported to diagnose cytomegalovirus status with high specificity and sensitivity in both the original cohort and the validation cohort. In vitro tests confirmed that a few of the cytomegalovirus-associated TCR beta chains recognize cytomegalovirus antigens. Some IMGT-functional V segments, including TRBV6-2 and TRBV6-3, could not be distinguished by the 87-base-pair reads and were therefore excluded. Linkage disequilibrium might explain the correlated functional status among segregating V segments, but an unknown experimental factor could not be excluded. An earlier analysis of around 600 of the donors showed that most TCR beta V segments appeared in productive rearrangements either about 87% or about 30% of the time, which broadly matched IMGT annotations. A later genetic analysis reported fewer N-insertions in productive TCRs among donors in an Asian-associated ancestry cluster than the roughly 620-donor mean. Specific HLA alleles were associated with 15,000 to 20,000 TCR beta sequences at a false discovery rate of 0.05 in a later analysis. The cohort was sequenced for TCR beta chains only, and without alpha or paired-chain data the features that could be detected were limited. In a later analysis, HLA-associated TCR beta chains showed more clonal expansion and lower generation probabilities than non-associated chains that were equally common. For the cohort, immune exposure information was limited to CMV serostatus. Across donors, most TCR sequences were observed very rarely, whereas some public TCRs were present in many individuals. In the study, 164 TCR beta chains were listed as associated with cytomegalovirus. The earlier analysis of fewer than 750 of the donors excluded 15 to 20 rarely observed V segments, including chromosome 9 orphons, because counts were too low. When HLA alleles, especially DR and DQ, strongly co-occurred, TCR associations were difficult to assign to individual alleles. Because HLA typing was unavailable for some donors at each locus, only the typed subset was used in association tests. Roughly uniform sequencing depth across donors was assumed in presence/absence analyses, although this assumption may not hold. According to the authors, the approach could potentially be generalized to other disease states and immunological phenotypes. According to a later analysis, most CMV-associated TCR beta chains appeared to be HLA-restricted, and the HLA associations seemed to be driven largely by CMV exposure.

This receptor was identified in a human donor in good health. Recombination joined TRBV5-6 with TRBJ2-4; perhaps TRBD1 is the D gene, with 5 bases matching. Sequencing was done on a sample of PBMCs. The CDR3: CASSLEGRLAKNIQYF. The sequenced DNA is TGTGCCAGCAGCTTGGAGGGGCGATTAGCCAAAAACATTCAGTACTTC.